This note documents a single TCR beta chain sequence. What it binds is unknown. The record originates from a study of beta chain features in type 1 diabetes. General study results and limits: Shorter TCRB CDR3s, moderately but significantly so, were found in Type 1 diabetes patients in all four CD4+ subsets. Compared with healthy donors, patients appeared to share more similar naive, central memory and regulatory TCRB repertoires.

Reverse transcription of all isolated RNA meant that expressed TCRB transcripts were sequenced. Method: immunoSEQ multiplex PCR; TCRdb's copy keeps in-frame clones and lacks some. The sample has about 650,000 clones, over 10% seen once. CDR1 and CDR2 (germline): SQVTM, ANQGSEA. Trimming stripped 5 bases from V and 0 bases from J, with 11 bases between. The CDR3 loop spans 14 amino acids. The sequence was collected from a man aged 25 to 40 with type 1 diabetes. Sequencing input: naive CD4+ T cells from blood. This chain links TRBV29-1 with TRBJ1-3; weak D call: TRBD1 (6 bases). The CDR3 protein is CSVSQGISGNTIYF. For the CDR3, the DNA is TGCAGCGTTTCTCAGGGGATCTCTGGAAACACCATATATTTT.